The 4 T cell receptor beta chains given below trace back to one sample, sequenced in a study of cytomegalovirus exposure and HLA in healthy donors (dated by TCRdb to 2016 to 2017). The method was the immunoSEQ multiplex PCR assay. For the multiplex PCR, a mixture combining 60 forward primers for TCR Vbeta segments and 13 reverse primers for TCR Jbeta segments was used. TCRdb mirrors the immuneACCESS table, restricted to in-frame sequences. Some clones are absent from its copies; in checked studies, under half trace to an unresolved V gene, and the reason for the others is unknown. Recorded for this sample are about 130,000 clones; roughly 76% of them occurred a single time. The ten biggest clones cover more than 3% of the sample. The source material was PBMCs. All receptors derive from a woman aged 45-65 years in good health and CMV-seronegative.

This clone was counted only a few times. The chain links TRBV11-1 to TRBJ2-3; weak D call: TRBD2 (6 bases). CDR3 length: 13 amino acids. The V and J ends lost 2 bases and 6 bases respectively, with 9 bases between them. CDR1 is SGHAT, CDR2 FQDESV, per germline (reference sequence). The chain's CDR3 is CASSLPGTDTQYF. Here the CDR3 DNA reads TGTGCCAGCAGCTTACCGGGGACTGATACGCAGTATTTT.

This clone has just a few counts. V gene TRBV16 combines with J gene TRBJ2-7, with a weak D call TRBD2 (5 bases). The CDR3 is made up of 15 amino acids. Germline V CDR1 and CDR2: KGHSY, FQNENV. The ends were cut back, 0 bases at V and 6 bases at J, with 15 bases in the middle. CDR3 in amino acids: CASSQSRTSSGEQYF. The CDR3 DNA is TGTGCCAGCAGCCAATCAAGGACTTCCTCGGGCGAGCAGTACTTC.

The CDR3 reads CASSSETGTGELFF. The CDR3 region has the DNA TGCGCCAGCAGCTCCGAGACGGGCACCGGGGAGCTGTTTTTT. The chain couples TRBV5-1 to TRBJ2-2; D is undetermined. The CDR3 is 14 residues long. Germline V lookup: CDR1 SGHRS, CDR2 YFSETQ. Trimming pared 3 bases from V and 4 bases from J, leaving 10 bases between. Using reference TRBV5-1 and TRBJ2-2 for the parts outside the CDR3, the full variable domain is KAGVTQTPRYLIKTRGQQVTLSCSPISGHRSVSWYQQTPGQGLQFLFEYFSETQRNKGNFPGRFSGRQFSNSRSEMNVSTLELGDSALYLCASSSETGTGELFFGEGSRLTVL.

This clone was detected a few times. The chain couples TRBV19 to TRBJ1-1; 9 bases agree with TRBD1. The CDR3 is made up of 14 amino acids. V was pared by 11 bases and J by 4 bases, with 11 bases of the junction left unmatched. CDR1 and CDR2 from the germline V gene are LNHDA and SQIVND (reference sequence). CDR3 amino acids: CAGRDRAEGTEAFF. As DNA, the CDR3 is TGTGCCGGTCGGGACAGGGCGGAAGGCACTGAAGCTTTCTTT.